Listed below are T cell receptor beta chains from one sample, sequenced in a study of sequential checkpoint blockade in melanoma. Data came from immunoSEQ multiplex PCR; TCRdb stores just in-frame clones and leaves some out. The top ten hold more than 20% of the sample, which has some 9,000 clones, 60% to 80% seen once. Sequencing was performed on CD8+ T cells sorted from blood (inferred from file names), taken from a patient given nivolumab and ipilimumab in sequence. The source of these receptors is a human donor with melanoma. The CDR3 runs from the conserved cysteine through the conserved F or W. Fields, in order: J gene, D gene, V gene, clone size, CDR3 DNA, CDR3 protein. D genes are given only for firm matches. Size tells how often a clone was seen (once, few, many) or the class of an expanded clone, and some rows leave it out.

j_call: TRBJ2-4; d_call: TRBD1; v_call: TRBV19; clone_size: few; cdr3_nt: TGTGCCAGTAGTCTCGGGACAGTCTCAGCTCTAGCCAAAAACATTCAGTACTTC; cdr3_aa: CASSLGTVSALAKNIQYF
j_call: TRBJ1-6; d_call: -; v_call: TRBV12-5; clone_size: -; cdr3_nt: TGTGCTAGTGGACCCGTCGAGCTAGGTTCACCCCTCCACTTT; cdr3_aa: CASGPVELGSPLHF
j_call: TRBJ2-1; d_call: -; v_call: TRBV29-1; clone_size: once; cdr3_nt: TGCAGCGTTGAACGCAGGGACAATGAGCAGTTCTTC; cdr3_aa: CSVERRDNEQFF
j_call: TRBJ1-1; d_call: -; v_call: TRBV6-6; clone_size: -; cdr3_nt: TGTGCCAGCGCGTCGGGAAACACTGAAGCTTTCTTT; cdr3_aa: CASASGNTEAFF
j_call: TRBJ2-6; d_call: TRBD2; v_call: TRBV7-6; clone_size: -; cdr3_nt: TGTGCCAGCAGCACCCTAGCGGGGCCATTCTCTGGGGCCAACGTCCTGACTTTC; cdr3_aa: CASSTLAGPFSGANVLTF
j_call: TRBJ1-1; d_call: -; v_call: TRBV6-6; clone_size: -; cdr3_nt: TGTGCCAGCCACGCGGGGAACACTGAAGCTTTCTTT; cdr3_aa: CASHAGNTEAFF
j_call: TRBJ1-2; d_call: -; v_call: TRBV2; clone_size: -; cdr3_nt: TGTGCCAGCAGTGAACGGGGTAACTATGGCTACACCTTC; cdr3_aa: CASSERGNYGYTF
j_call: TRBJ2-1; d_call: -; v_call: TRBV25-1; clone_size: -; cdr3_nt: TGTGCCAGCAGTGAAGAGATCTCTGCTGAGCAGTTCTTC; cdr3_aa: CASSEEISAEQFF
j_call: TRBJ2-1; d_call: TRBD2; v_call: TRBV2; clone_size: few; cdr3_nt: TGTGCCAGCGGGACTAGAGTATCCTACAATGAGCAGTTCTTC; cdr3_aa: CASGTRVSYNEQFF
j_call: TRBJ1-2; d_call: TRBD1; v_call: TRBV27; clone_size: once; cdr3_nt: TGTGCCAGCACCCGGACAGGGTTTCTTGGCTACACCTTC; cdr3_aa: CASTRTGFLGYTF
j_call: TRBJ2-1; d_call: TRBD2; v_call: TRBV7-9; clone_size: -; cdr3_nt: TGTGCCAGCAGCAGTGCTTTAGCGGGAATCTACAATGAGCAGTTCTTC; cdr3_aa: CASSSALAGIYNEQFF
j_call: TRBJ2-1; d_call: TRBD1; v_call: TRBV11-1; clone_size: few; cdr3_nt: TGTGCCAGCAGCTGGACAGGGGGCGACTACAATGAGCAGTTCTTC; cdr3_aa: CASSWTGGDYNEQFF
j_call: TRBJ2-7; d_call: TRBD1; v_call: TRBV6-5; clone_size: -; cdr3_nt: TGTGCCAGCAGCGGACAGGGCTACGAGCAGTACTTC; cdr3_aa: CASSGQGYEQYF
j_call: TRBJ2-1; d_call: TRBD1; v_call: TRBV30; clone_size: -; cdr3_nt: TGTGCCTGGAGTCCCGGGGCAGGGGGCTACAATGAGCAGTTCTTC; cdr3_aa: CAWSPGAGGYNEQFF
j_call: TRBJ2-3; d_call: TRBD2; v_call: TRBV15; clone_size: -; cdr3_nt: TGTGCCACCAGCAGAGATCACTTAACTAGCGGGATAGGAGATACGCAGTATTTT; cdr3_aa: CATSRDHLTSGIGDTQYF
j_call: TRBJ1-2; d_call: TRBD1; v_call: TRBV19; clone_size: -; cdr3_nt: TGTGCCAGTAGTATATCAGGACAGGGCCTAAGTGGCTACACCTTC; cdr3_aa: CASSISGQGLSGYTF
j_call: TRBJ2-1; d_call: -; v_call: TRBV7-9; clone_size: -; cdr3_nt: TGTGCCAGCAGCTTAGAAATGGGACTTACCCGTGAGCAGTTCTTC; cdr3_aa: CASSLEMGLTREQFF
j_call: TRBJ2-1; d_call: -; v_call: TRBV19; clone_size: medium-sized; cdr3_nt: TGTGCCAGTAGTATAGGCGGGGACTACAATGAGCAGTTCTTC; cdr3_aa: CASSIGGDYNEQFF
j_call: TRBJ2-7; d_call: TRBD1; v_call: TRBV7-9; clone_size: -; cdr3_nt: TGTGCCAGCAGCTCCGCCGGGACAGGGGACTACGAGCAGTACTTC; cdr3_aa: CASSSAGTGDYEQYF
j_call: TRBJ2-5; d_call: -; v_call: TRBV18; clone_size: few; cdr3_nt: TGTGCCAGCTCAGGGTCAGGGGCAAAAGGGACCCAGTACTTC; cdr3_aa: CASSGSGAKGTQYF
j_call: TRBJ2-7; d_call: -; v_call: TRBV2; clone_size: once; cdr3_nt: TGTGCCAGCAGACCCAGAGCATACGAGGGAGTCGAGCAGTACTTC; cdr3_aa: CASRPRAYEGVEQYF
j_call: TRBJ1-5; d_call: -; v_call: TRBV19; clone_size: medium-sized; cdr3_nt: TGTGCCAGTAGTATTTGGCAGGGCGACCAGCCCCAGCATTTT; cdr3_aa: CASSIWQGDQPQHF
j_call: TRBJ2-7; d_call: TRBD2; v_call: TRBV4-1; clone_size: -; cdr3_nt: TGCGCCAGCGCAGCGGGGGGGCCCGAGCAGTACTTC; cdr3_aa: CASAAGGPEQYF
j_call: TRBJ2-7; d_call: TRBD2; v_call: TRBV6-5; clone_size: -; cdr3_nt: TGTGCCAGCAGTTACCCGGGAGGCCGGGGCGAGCAGTACTTC; cdr3_aa: CASSYPGGRGEQYF
j_call: TRBJ2-2; d_call: TRBD2; v_call: TRBV9; clone_size: -; cdr3_nt: TGTGCCAGCAGCGGCCTAGCGGGAGGGCAGGTCGGGGAGCTGTTTTTT; cdr3_aa: CASSGLAGGQVGELFF
j_call: TRBJ2-7; d_call: TRBD1; v_call: TRBV29-1; clone_size: -; cdr3_nt: TGCAGCGTTGCCCCGGGACAGGACCTTTACGAGCAGTACTTC; cdr3_aa: CSVAPGQDLYEQYF
j_call: TRBJ1-1; d_call: TRBD1; v_call: TRBV27; clone_size: -; cdr3_nt: TGTGCCAGCAGCTCCCCCCCGGGACAGGGAATCGGGGAAGCTTTCTTT; cdr3_aa: CASSSPPGQGIGEAFF
j_call: TRBJ2-1; d_call: -; v_call: TRBV21-1; clone_size: medium-sized; cdr3_nt: TGTGCCAGCAGCAAAGGAGGTGAGCAGTTCTTC; cdr3_aa: CASSKGGEQFF
j_call: TRBJ2-3; d_call: -; v_call: TRBV7-9; clone_size: -; cdr3_nt: TGTGCCAGCAGCCCGACAAGCACAGATACGCAGTATTTT; cdr3_aa: CASSPTSTDTQYF
j_call: TRBJ2-2; d_call: TRBD1; v_call: TRBV9; clone_size: -; cdr3_nt: TGTGCCAGCAGCGTAGAAGGGGGCGGAGGCGGGGAGCTGTTTTTT; cdr3_aa: CASSVEGGGGGELFF
j_call: TRBJ2-6; d_call: -; v_call: TRBV7-2; clone_size: -; cdr3_nt: TGTGCCAGCAGCTTGGCGGGGGCGGGCTCTGGGGCCAACGTCCTGACTTTC; cdr3_aa: CASSLAGAGSGANVLTF
j_call: TRBJ2-7; d_call: -; v_call: TRBV12-2; clone_size: -; cdr3_nt: TGTGCAAGTCGCCCAACCCCCAGGACAAACTCCTACGAGCAGTACTTC; cdr3_aa: CASRPTPRTNSYEQYF
j_call: TRBJ2-3; d_call: -; v_call: TRBV28; clone_size: -; cdr3_nt: TGTGCCAGCAGTTTGAGCGGGAGCACAGATACGCAGTATTTT; cdr3_aa: CASSLSGSTDTQYF
j_call: TRBJ2-1; d_call: TRBD2; v_call: TRBV5-4; clone_size: -; cdr3_nt: TGTGCCAGCAGGTTCGAACTAGCGGGAGAGCACAATGAGCAGTTCTTC; cdr3_aa: CASRFELAGEHNEQFF
j_call: TRBJ2-5; d_call: TRBD2; v_call: TRBV9; clone_size: -; cdr3_nt: TGTGCCAGCACCCCCGGACTAGCGGGAGGTTGGGAGACCCAGTACTTC; cdr3_aa: CASTPGLAGGWETQYF
j_call: TRBJ2-7; d_call: -; v_call: TRBV4-3; clone_size: -; cdr3_nt: TGCGCCAGCAGCCAAATTGCAGGGGAAAGATACGAGCAGTACTTC; cdr3_aa: CASSQIAGERYEQYF
j_call: TRBJ2-7; d_call: TRBD2; v_call: TRBV6-5; clone_size: -; cdr3_nt: TGTGCCAGCAGTTACACTAGCGGGAGCTCCTACGAGCAGTACTTC; cdr3_aa: CASSYTSGSSYEQYF
j_call: TRBJ2-1; d_call: TRBD2; v_call: TRBV5-4; clone_size: once; cdr3_nt: TGTGCCAGCAGCAGGGGGCTAGCGGGGACTGACAATGAGCAGTTCTTC; cdr3_aa: CASSRGLAGTDNEQFF
j_call: TRBJ1-1; d_call: TRBD1; v_call: TRBV10-3; clone_size: -; cdr3_nt: TGTGCCATCAGTAATGCCGGGACAGATGAAGCTTTCTTT; cdr3_aa: CAISNAGTDEAFF
j_call: TRBJ1-2; d_call: TRBD1; v_call: TRBV19; clone_size: few; cdr3_nt: TGTGCCAGTGGCTTCGGGACAGGGTGGAATGGCTACACCTTC; cdr3_aa: CASGFGTGWNGYTF
j_call: TRBJ1-5; d_call: -; v_call: TRBV23-1; clone_size: -; cdr3_nt: TGCGCCAGCAGTCAATCGATAGGGGCAGGGGTGAATCAGCCCCAGCATTTT; cdr3_aa: CASSQSIGAGVNQPQHF
j_call: TRBJ2-5; d_call: TRBD2; v_call: TRBV9; clone_size: -; cdr3_nt: TGTGCCAGCAGCGTAGAGGGAGGGATAGTCCAAGAGACCCAGTACTTC; cdr3_aa: CASSVEGGIVQETQYF
j_call: TRBJ2-7; d_call: -; v_call: TRBV23-1; clone_size: -; cdr3_nt: TGCGCCAGCAGTCAATCTGCAGGAGGGGCCCCTTACGAGCAGTACTTC; cdr3_aa: CASSQSAGGAPYEQYF
j_call: TRBJ2-3; d_call: TRBD2; v_call: TRBV6-6; clone_size: -; cdr3_nt: TGTGCCAGCAGTTGGGCGGGGGGCACAGATACGCAGTATTTT; cdr3_aa: CASSWAGGTDTQYF
j_call: TRBJ2-7; d_call: TRBD1; v_call: TRBV27; clone_size: -; cdr3_nt: TGTGCCAGCAGTTTCCTGGGGACAGGGGTCCACGAGCAGTACTTC; cdr3_aa: CASSFLGTGVHEQYF
j_call: TRBJ2-1; d_call: TRBD2; v_call: TRBV28; clone_size: -; cdr3_nt: TGTGCCAGCAGTTCCCGGGGACTAGCAGATTACAATGAGCAGTTCTTC; cdr3_aa: CASSSRGLADYNEQFF
j_call: TRBJ2-1; d_call: TRBD1; v_call: TRBV7-9; clone_size: -; cdr3_nt: TGTGCCAGCAGCTCATCGGGGACAGGTACTTTCTCCTACAATGAGCAGTTCTTC; cdr3_aa: CASSSSGTGTFSYNEQFF